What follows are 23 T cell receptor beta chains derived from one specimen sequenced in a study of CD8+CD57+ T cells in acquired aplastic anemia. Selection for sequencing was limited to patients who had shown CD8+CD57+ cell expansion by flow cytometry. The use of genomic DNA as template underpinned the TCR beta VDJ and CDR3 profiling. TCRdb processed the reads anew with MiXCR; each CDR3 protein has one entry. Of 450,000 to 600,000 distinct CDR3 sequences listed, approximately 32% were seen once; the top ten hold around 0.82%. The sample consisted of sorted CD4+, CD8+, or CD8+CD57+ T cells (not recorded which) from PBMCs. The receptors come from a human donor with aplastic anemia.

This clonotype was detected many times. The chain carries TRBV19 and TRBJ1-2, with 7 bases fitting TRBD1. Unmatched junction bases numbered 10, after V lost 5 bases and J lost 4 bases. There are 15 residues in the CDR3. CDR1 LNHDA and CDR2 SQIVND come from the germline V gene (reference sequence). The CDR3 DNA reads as TGTGCCAGTAGTCATAAGGACAGGAGTGCCTATGGCTACACCTTC. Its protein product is CASSHKDRSAYGYTF. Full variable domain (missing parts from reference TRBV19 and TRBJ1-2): DGGITQSPKYLFRKEGQNVTLSCEQNLNHDAMYWYRQDPGQGLRLIYYSQIVNDFQKGDIAEGYSVSREKKESFPLTVTSAQKNPTAFYLCASSHKDRSAYGYTFGSGTRLTVV.

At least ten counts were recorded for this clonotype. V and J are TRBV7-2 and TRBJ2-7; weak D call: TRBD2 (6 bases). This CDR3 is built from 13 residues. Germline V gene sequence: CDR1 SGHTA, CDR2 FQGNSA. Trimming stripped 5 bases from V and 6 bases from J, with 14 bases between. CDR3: CASSQRVLLEQYF. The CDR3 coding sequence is TGTGCCAGCAGCCAGCGGGTCCTACTCGAGCAGTACTTC. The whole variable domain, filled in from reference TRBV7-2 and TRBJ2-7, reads GAGVSQSPSNKVTEKGKDVELRCDPISGHTALYWYRQSLGQGLEFLIYFQGNSAPDKSGLPSDRFSAERTGGSVSTLTIQRTQQEDSAVYLCASSQRVLLEQYFGPGTRLTVT.

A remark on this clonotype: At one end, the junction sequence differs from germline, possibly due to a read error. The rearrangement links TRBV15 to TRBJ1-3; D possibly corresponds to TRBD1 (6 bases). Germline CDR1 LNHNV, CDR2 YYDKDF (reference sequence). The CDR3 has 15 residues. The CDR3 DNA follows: TGTGCTACCAGCAGAGGGGGAGCTCCTGGAAACACCATATATTTT. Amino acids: CATSRGGAPGNTIYF.

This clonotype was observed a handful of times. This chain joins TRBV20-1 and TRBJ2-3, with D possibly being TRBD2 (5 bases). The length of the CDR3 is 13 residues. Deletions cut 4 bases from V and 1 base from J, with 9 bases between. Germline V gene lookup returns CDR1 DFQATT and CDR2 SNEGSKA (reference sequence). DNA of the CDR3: TGCAGTGCTAAAAGGACTGGCACAGATACGCAGTATTTT. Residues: CSAKRTGTDTQYF.

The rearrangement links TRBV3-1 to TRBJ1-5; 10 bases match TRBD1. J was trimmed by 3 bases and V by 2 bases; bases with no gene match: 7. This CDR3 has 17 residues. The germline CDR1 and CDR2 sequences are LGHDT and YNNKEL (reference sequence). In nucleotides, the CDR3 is TGTGCCAGCAGCCAACCCCTGGGACAGGGGCTCAATCAGCCCCAGCATTTT. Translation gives CASSQPLGQGLNQPQHF.

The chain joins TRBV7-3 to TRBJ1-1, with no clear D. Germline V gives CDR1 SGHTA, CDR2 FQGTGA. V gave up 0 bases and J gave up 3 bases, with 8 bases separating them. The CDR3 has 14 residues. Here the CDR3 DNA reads TGTGCCAGCAGCTTAACCCAAGGAGACACTGAAGCTTTCTTT. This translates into CASSLTQGDTEAFF.

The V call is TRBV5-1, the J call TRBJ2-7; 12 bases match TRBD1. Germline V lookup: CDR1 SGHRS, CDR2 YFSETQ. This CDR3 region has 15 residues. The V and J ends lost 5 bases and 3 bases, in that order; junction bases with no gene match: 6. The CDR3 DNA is TGCGCCAGCAGTCACGGGACAGGGGGCTTCTACGAGCAGTACTTC. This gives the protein CASSHGTGGFYEQYF.

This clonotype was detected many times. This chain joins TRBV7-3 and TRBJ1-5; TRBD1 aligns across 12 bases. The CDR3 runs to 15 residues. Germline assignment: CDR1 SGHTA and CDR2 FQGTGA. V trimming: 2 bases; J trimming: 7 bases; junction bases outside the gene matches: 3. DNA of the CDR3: TGTGCCAGCAGCTTAGGGACAGGGGGCAGACAGCCCCAGCATTTT. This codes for CASSLGTGGRQPQHF.

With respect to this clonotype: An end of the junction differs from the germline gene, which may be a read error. The CDR3 DNA is TGTGCCAGTAATTCATCCCTCCACTTT. Protein sequence: CASNSSLHF. This chain uses TRBV19 with TRBJ1-6; D gene unclear. CDR1 LNHDA and CDR2 SQIVND come from the germline V gene (reference sequence). This CDR3 spans 9 amino acids.

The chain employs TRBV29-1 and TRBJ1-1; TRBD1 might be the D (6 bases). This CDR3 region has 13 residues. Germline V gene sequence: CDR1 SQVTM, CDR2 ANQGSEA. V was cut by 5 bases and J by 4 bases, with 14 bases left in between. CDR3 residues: CSVQKGGSTEAFF. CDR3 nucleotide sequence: TGCAGCGTTCAAAAGGGGGGGAGCACTGAAGCTTTCTTT. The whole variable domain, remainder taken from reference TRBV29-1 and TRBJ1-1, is SAVISQKPSRDICQRGTSLTIQCQVDSQVTMMFWYRQQPGQSLTLIATANQGSEATYESGFVIDKFPISRPNLTFSTLTVSNMSPEDSSIYLCSVQKGGSTEAFFGQGTRLTVV.

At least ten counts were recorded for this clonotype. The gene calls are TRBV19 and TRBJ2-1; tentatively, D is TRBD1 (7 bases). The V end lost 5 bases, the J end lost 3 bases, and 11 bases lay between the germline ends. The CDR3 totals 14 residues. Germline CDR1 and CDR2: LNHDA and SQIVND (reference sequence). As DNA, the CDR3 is TGTGCCAGTAGTCACAGGGGAGGCTACAATGAGCAGTTCTTC. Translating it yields CASSHRGGYNEQFF.

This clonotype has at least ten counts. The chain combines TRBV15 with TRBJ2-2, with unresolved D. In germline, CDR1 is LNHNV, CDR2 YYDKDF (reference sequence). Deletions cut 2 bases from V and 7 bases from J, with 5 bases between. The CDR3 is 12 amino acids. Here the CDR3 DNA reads TGTGCCACCAGCAGAATTAACGGGGAGCTGTTTTTT. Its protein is CATSRINGELFF. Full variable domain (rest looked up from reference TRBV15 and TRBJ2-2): DAMVIQNPRYQVTQFGKPVTLSCSQTLNHNVMYWYQQKSSQAPKLLFHYYDKDFNNEADTPDNFQSRRPNTSFCFLDIRSPGLGDTAMYLCATSRINGELFFGEGSRLTVL.

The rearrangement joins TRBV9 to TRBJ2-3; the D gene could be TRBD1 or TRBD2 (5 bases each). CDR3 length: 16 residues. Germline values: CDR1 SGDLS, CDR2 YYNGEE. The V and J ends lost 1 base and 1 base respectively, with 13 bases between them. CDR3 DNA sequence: TGTGCCAGCAGCGTAAGGGACGGGATGGGCACAGATACGCAGTATTTT. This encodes CASSVRDGMGTDTQYF.

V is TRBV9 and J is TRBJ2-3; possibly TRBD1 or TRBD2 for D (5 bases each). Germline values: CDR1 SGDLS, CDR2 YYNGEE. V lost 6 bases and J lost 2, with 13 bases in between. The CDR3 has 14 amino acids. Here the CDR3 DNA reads TGTGCCAGCACTCGGGACGCCAACACAGATACGCAGTATTTT. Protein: CASTRDANTDTQYF. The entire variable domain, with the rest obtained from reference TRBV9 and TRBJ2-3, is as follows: DSGVTQTPKHLITATGQRVTLRCSPRSGDLSVYWYQQSLDQGLQFLIQYYNGEERAKGNILERFSAQQFPDLHSELNLSSLELGDSALYFCASTRDANTDTQYFGPGTRLTVL.

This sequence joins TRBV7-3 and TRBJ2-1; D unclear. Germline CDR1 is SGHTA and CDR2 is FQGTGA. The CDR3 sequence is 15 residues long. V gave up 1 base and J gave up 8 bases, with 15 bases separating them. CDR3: CASSLSRDPLYEQFF. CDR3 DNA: TGTGCCAGCAGCTTAAGTCGCGACCCGCTCTATGAGCAGTTCTTC.

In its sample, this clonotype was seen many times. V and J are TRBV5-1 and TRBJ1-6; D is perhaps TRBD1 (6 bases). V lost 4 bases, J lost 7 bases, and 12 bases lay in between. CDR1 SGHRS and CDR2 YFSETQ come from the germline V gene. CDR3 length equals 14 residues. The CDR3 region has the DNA TGCGCCAGCAGCACCCGGGACACAAATTCACCCCTCCACTTT. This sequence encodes CASSTRDTNSPLHF.

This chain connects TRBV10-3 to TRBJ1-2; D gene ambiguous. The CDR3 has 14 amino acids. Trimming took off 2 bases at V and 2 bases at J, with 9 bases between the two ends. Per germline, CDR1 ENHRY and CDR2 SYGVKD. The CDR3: CAISEEATNYGYTF. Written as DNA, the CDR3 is TGTGCCATCAGTGAGGAGGCAACAAACTATGGCTACACCTTC.

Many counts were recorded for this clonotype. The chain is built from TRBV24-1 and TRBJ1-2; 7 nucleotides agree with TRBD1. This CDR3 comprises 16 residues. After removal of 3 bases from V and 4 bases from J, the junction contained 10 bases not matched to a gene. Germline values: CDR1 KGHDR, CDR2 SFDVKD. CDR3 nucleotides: TGTGCCACCAGTGATCCAGAACCCGGGACAGTCTATGGCTACACCTTC. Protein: CATSDPEPGTVYGYTF.

The CDR3 region is CSARGVWTGDEKLFF. CDR3 nucleotides: TGCAGTGCTAGAGGAGTATGGACAGGTGATGAAAAACTGTTTTTT. The chain uses TRBV20-1 and TRBJ1-4; 7 bases are a match to TRBD1. CDR3 length: 15 amino acids. V lost 1 base to trimming and J lost 6 bases; unmatched junction nucleotides: 8. Per germline, CDR1 DFQATT and CDR2 SNEGSKA (reference sequence).

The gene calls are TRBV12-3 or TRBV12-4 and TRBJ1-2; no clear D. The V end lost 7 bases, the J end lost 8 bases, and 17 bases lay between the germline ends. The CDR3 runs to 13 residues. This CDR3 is CASTPGGRIGYTF. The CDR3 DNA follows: TGTGCCAGCACTCCGGGTGGCAGGATCGGCTACACCTTC.

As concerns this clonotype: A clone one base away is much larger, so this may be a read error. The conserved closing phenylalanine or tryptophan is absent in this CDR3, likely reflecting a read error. This chain's CDR3 is CASSARGSLRGHEQYL. CDR3 bases: TGTGCCAGCAGCGCCAGGGGCAGCCTAAGGGGCCACGAGCAGTACCTC. The chain links TRBV7-6 to TRBJ2-7; maybe TRBD1 (6 bases). V gave up 5 bases and J gave up 5 bases, with 22 bases separating them. Germline V gene sequence: CDR1 SGHVS, CDR2 FNYEAQ. The CDR3 runs to 16 residues.

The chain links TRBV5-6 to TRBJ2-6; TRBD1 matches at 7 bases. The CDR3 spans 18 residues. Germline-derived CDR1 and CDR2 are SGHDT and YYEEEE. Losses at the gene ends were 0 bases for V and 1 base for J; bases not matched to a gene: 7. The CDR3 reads CASSLGNRGSSGANVLTF. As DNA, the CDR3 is TGTGCCAGCAGCTTGGGGAACAGGGGATCATCTGGGGCCAACGTCCTGACTTTC.

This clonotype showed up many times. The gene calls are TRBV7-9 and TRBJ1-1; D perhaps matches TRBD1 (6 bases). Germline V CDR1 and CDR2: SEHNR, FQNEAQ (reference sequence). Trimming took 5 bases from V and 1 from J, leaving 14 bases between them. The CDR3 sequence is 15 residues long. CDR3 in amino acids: CASSLGGPENTEAFF. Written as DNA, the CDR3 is TGTGCCAGCAGCCTAGGGGGACCGGAGAACACTGAAGCTTTCTTT.